This TCR beta chain was profiled in a study of blood T cells in healthy people across ages. Study-level information: About one barcoded beta molecule per two T cells was the capture yield of template switching.

Total RNA, at least 5.5 micrograms per sample, was extracted from PBMCs. V was shortened by 5 bases and J by 8 bases, with 13 bases between the two germline ends. CDR3 size: 14 residues. Germline CDR1 is SGHAT and CDR2 is FQNNGV. Primed by a sample-barcoded 5' primer and a J-beta primer mix, a second PCR proceeded for about 6 to 12 cycles. Each cDNA molecule was tagged by a template-switch adaptor that had 12 random nucleotides. TCRdb reanalysed the 5' RACE reads using MiXCR and keeps one entry per CDR3 protein. This sample has roughly 1.5 million distinct CDR3 sequences; roughly 43% occur once, and the top ten carry 4%. The table lists this clonotype with a few counts.

Sequencing was performed on blood. V is TRBV11-2 and J is TRBJ1-6, with D tentatively TRBD1 (6 bases). This clonotype was obtained from a woman under 30 in good health. The CDR3 spells CASSQNRAHSPLHF. The CDR3 DNA follows: TGTGCCAGCAGCCAAAACAGGGCCCATTCACCCCTCCACTTT.